A single sample is the source of the 31 T cell receptor beta chains below, sequenced in a study of regulatory T cells in long-lasting Graves disease (dated by TCRdb to about 2021). What this sample's time point label stands for: newly diagnosed GD, antithyroid drugs for less than 3 months. For both TCR sequencing and RNA sequencing, RNA was extracted from PBMCs using TRIzol. Library creation used multiplex PCR. The sequencing machine was an Illumina HiSeq 4000. iRepertoire HTBI primers and Arm-PCR amplification of CDR3 regions were used to construct TCR beta libraries. TCRdb redid the processing of the public reads, applying fastp at Q25 and MiXCR, and retained in-frame beta chains. Every CDR3 protein is listed once, alongside the most common genes and DNA of its rows. The table for this sample lists some 500,000 distinct CDR3 sequences; 15% to 20% of them were counted only once. The ten largest clones capture 20% to 25% of the sample.

The same sample was also used in a study of T cells in Graves' hyperthyroidism and ophthalmopathy.

The source was peripheral blood mononuclear cells (PBMCs), collected at new diagnosis, from a patient treated with antithyroid drugs. Every receptor here comes from a woman in her forties or fifties with Graves disease. Donor details come from another sample of the same person, matched by shared clones.

This clonotype was detected only a few times. The V call is TRBV12-3 or TRBV12-4, the J call TRBJ2-7; no firm D call. V was pared by 1 base and J by 7 bases, with 14 bases between. This CDR3 is built from 14 residues. The CDR3 region is CASSLVPRLGEQYF. The DNA for the CDR3 is TGTGCCAGCAGTTTAGTGCCTCGCCTGGGGGAGCAGTACTTC.

This chain joins TRBV19 and TRBJ2-3; TRBD1 aligns across 7 bases. The CDR3 extends over 11 amino acids. The junction had 6 bases not matched to a gene; V was cut back by 4 bases and J by 14 bases. Germline CDR1 and CDR2: LNHDA and SQIVND (reference sequence). CDR3 sequence (DNA): TGTGCCAGTAGTACCGGACAGGTTCGGTATTTT. Residues: CASSTGQVRYF.

This clonotype was counted many times. The V and J genes are TRBV2 and TRBJ2-1; 9 positions agree with TRBD2. V shed 6 bases and J 6 bases; nucleotides not matched to a gene: 9. The germline V gene has CDR1 SNHLY and CDR2 FYNNEI. The CDR3 loop spans 15 amino acids. The CDR3 is CASRPIAGALNEQFF. The CDR3 DNA is TGTGCCAGCAGGCCCATAGCGGGGGCACTCAATGAGCAGTTCTTC.

This clonotype was found many times. The genes are TRBV20-1 and TRBJ2-3, with D possibly matching TRBD1 (5 bases). Between the trimmed V and J ends, which lost 3 bases and 4 bases, there was a span of 11 bases. Germline lookup yields CDR1 DFQATT and CDR2 SNEGSKA (reference sequence). This CDR3 comprises 13 residues. The CDR3 here is CSASAGYSDTQYF. The CDR3 nucleotides are TGCAGTGCTAGCGCAGGGTACTCAGATACGCAGTATTTT.

This clonotype was seen ten or more times. V is TRBV30 and J is TRBJ2-1; D unclear. Germline CDR1 GTSNPN, CDR2 SVGIG (reference sequence). CDR3 size: 15 residues. The V and J ends lost 0 bases and 0 bases respectively, with 9 bases between them. The CDR3 loop is CAWSVDRGSYNEQFF. CDR3 DNA sequence: TGTGCCTGGAGTGTCGACCGTGGCTCCTACAATGAGCAGTTCTTC.

This clonotype was seen repeatedly, ten times or more. This CDR3 reads CASSEIGRGETQYF. CDR3 coding DNA: TGTGCCAGCAGTGAAATAGGCAGAGGAGAGACCCAGTACTTC. This rearrangement joins TRBV6-1 to TRBJ2-5, with D unclear. CDR3 size: 14 residues. Germline CDR1 is MNHNS and CDR2 is SASEGT. Trimming pared 2 bases from V and 4 bases from J, leaving 11 bases between.

This clonotype was seen ten or more times. The J gene is TRBJ2-7, the V gene TRBV6-2 or TRBV6-3; no firm D call. The germline V gene has CDR1 MNHEY and CDR2 SVGEGT. V was cut by 5 bases and J by 1 base, with 9 bases left in between. The CDR3 is made up of 13 amino acids. CDR3 DNA sequence: TGTGCCAGCAGTGTGAGGTTATCCTACGAGCAGTACTTC. The encoded protein is CASSVRLSYEQYF.

The V gene is TRBV7-2, the J gene TRBJ1-2; D is undetermined. With 1 base removed from V and 6 bases from J, the gap between germline ends came to 15 bases. The CDR3 has 15 amino acids. Germline V gene sequence: CDR1 SGHTA, CDR2 FQGNSA. The CDR3 coding sequence is TGTGCCAGCAGCTTAGGGGTTGGGATGTCGGATGGCTACACCTTC. It yields the protein CASSLGVGMSDGYTF.

This clonotype was observed at least ten times. This chain joins TRBV2 and TRBJ1-5, with a weak D call TRBD1 (5 bases). This CDR3 spans 16 amino acids. Germline V gene data show CDR1 as SNHLY and CDR2 as FYNNEI. V lost 6 bases to trimming and J lost 2 bases, with 17 bases between them. The CDR3 DNA follows: TGTGCCAGCAGCGCCAGTAGGGGCTCTGGCAATCAGCCCCAGCATTTT. Residues: CASSASRGSGNQPQHF.

At least ten counts were recorded for this clonotype. Here the CDR3 reads CASSQQQGKDTEAFF. In DNA, the CDR3 is TGCGCCAGCAGCCAACAACAGGGGAAGGACACTGAAGCTTTCTTT. The chain recombines TRBV4-1 with TRBJ1-1, with TRBD1 matching over 7 bases. Trimming removed 2 bases from V and 3 bases from J; junction bases left unmatched: 6. The germline gives CDR1 MGHRA, CDR2 YSYEKL. This CDR3 comprises 15 residues.

This clonotype was seen a few times. CDR3 in DNA: TGTGCCAGCTCACCACCTGGGGCGGTCAAGGAAAAACTGTTTTTT. Amino acids: CASSPPGAVKEKLFF. The rearrangement joins TRBV18 to TRBJ1-4; the D gene is possibly TRBD1 (5 bases). Germline V lookup: CDR1 KGHSH, CDR2 LQKENI. Trimming pared 0 bases from V and 8 bases from J, leaving 13 bases between. The CDR3 sequence is 15 residues long.

This clonotype was seen at least ten times. The chain recombines TRBV3-1 with TRBJ2-7; 7 nucleotides align to TRBD2. Germline V gene lookup returns CDR1 LGHDT and CDR2 YNNKEL (reference sequence). Unmatched junction bases numbered 0, after V lost 4 bases and J lost 3 bases. There are 12 residues in the CDR3. The CDR3 sequence: CASSPSGYEQYF. DNA for the CDR3: TGTGCCAGCAGCCCTAGCGGCTACGAGCAGTACTTC.

This clonotype showed up just a few times. V and J are TRBV4-1 and TRBJ1-2; tentatively, D is TRBD1 (6 bases). The CDR3 contains 16 residues. V was trimmed by 2 bases and J by 3 bases, leaving 16 bases between them. CDR1 is MGHRA, CDR2 YSYEKL, per germline. The DNA for the CDR3 is TGCGCCAGCAGCCAAACTTCAAGGAACAGGGACTATGGCTACACCTTC. As protein: CASSQTSRNRDYGYTF.

This rearrangement joins TRBV18 to TRBJ2-3; weak D call: TRBD2 (7 bases). The CDR3 has 17 amino acids. Trimming took 0 bases from V and 5 from J, leaving 18 bases between them. Germline V gives CDR1 KGHSH, CDR2 LQKENI. This CDR3 reads CASSPPAWGGQGDTQYF. In DNA form, the CDR3 reads TGTGCCAGCTCACCACCGGCTTGGGGGGGGCAAGGAGATACGCAGTATTTT.

This clonotype occurred many times. At one boundary the junction diverges from the germline segment, which might be a read error. The chain couples TRBV4-1 to TRBJ2-7; 7 positions agree with TRBD1. The CDR3 is 14 amino acids. Germline V gene data show CDR1 as MGHRA and CDR2 as YSYEKL. The CDR3 reads CASSQGGQANEQYF. Here the CDR3 DNA reads TGTGCCAGCAGCCAAGGGGGCCAGGCTAACGAGCAGTACTTC.

This clonotype was detected a few times. This chain uses TRBV18 with TRBJ1-2, with TRBD1 matching 11 bases. CDR3 size: 16 residues. From germline, CDR1 is KGHSH and CDR2 LQKENI. Unmatched junction bases numbered 9, after V lost 3 bases and J lost 6 bases. CDR3 residues: CASSPKFTGQGDGYTF. The DNA for the CDR3 is TGTGCCAGCTCACCGAAATTTACGGGACAGGGGGATGGCTACACCTTC.

This chain uses TRBV27 with TRBJ1-5, with a weak D call TRBD1 (5 bases). In germline, CDR1 is MNHEY, CDR2 SMNVEV (reference sequence). Trimming took off 0 bases at V and 8 bases at J, with 11 bases between the two ends. The CDR3 consists of 14 residues. The CDR3 coding sequence is TGTGCCAGCAGTTTATCAGGGGAGTTAGAGCCCCAGCATTTT. This gives the protein CASSLSGELEPQHF.

This clonotype was counted a few times. The CDR3: CSVRQGYNSPLHF. CDR3 in DNA: TGCAGCGTGAGACAGGGGTATAATTCACCCCTCCACTTT. V and J are TRBV29-1 and TRBJ1-6, with 8 bases fitting TRBD1. V shed 6 bases, J shed 4 bases, and the junction held 2 bases outside the gene matches. Germline loops: CDR1 SQVTM, CDR2 ANQGSEA. The CDR3 loop spans 13 amino acids.

V usage is TRBV30 and J usage is TRBJ2-3; D is ambiguous. This CDR3 has 12 amino acids. V lost 1 base, J lost 2 bases, and 4 bases lay in between. The germline gives CDR1 GTSNPN, CDR2 SVGIG (reference sequence). The DNA for the CDR3 is TGTGCCTGGAGTGAAATCACAGATACGCAGTATTTT. Translation: CAWSEITDTQYF. The full variable domain, rest sourced from reference TRBV30 and TRBJ2-3, is SQTIHQWPATLVQPVGSPLSLECTVEGTSNPNLYWYRQAAGRGLQLLFYSVGIGQISSEVPQNLSASRPQDRQFILSSKKLLLSDSGFYLCAWSEITDTQYFGPGTRLTVL.

This clonotype has at least ten counts. The rearrangement joins TRBV24-1 to TRBJ1-5; 8 bases map to TRBD1. CDR1 and CDR2 from the germline V gene are KGHDR and SFDVKD. This CDR3 region has 15 residues. V was clipped by 6 bases and J by 4 bases; unmatched bases: 7. The CDR3 reads CATSKEDRVNQPQHF. As DNA, the CDR3 is TGTGCCACCAGTAAGGAGGACAGGGTAAATCAGCCCCAGCATTTT.

V usage is TRBV25-1 and J usage is TRBJ2-3; D gene unclear. V was pared by 4 bases and J by 4 bases, with 6 bases between. The CDR3 extends over 12 amino acids. Germline V gives CDR1 MGHDK, CDR2 SYGVNS. The CDR3 region is CASSVDPDTQYF. The CDR3 DNA reads TGTGCCAGCAGTGTAGACCCAGATACGCAGTATTTT.

This clonotype appeared many times. The chain combines TRBV12-3 or TRBV12-4 with TRBJ1-2, with D possibly TRBD1 on 5 matching bases. V lost 4 bases and J lost 7, with 13 bases in between. This CDR3 is built from 13 residues. CDR3 loop: CASSWGTPSGYTF. The CDR3 DNA follows: TGTGCCAGCAGTTGGGGGACCCCCTCTGGCTACACCTTC.

In its sample, this clonotype was seen a few times. The chain links TRBV18 to TRBJ2-1; 7 positions agree with TRBD1. Germline CDR1 is KGHSH and CDR2 is LQKENI. Germline trimming cut 1 base from V and 8 bases from J; bases unmatched to any gene: 5. The CDR3 spans 14 residues. CDR3 protein: CASSPLQTGHEQFF. DNA for the CDR3: TGTGCCAGCTCACCACTACAGACAGGGCATGAGCAGTTCTTC.

The V and J genes are TRBV2 and TRBJ1-5; D might be TRBD1 (5 bases). V was pared by 7 bases and J by 1 base, with 11 bases between. The CDR3 spans 14 residues. Per germline, CDR1 SNHLY and CDR2 FYNNEI. The CDR3 sequence is CASNIAGSNQPQHF. The CDR3 DNA is TGTGCCAGCAACATCGCAGGGAGCAATCAGCCCCAGCATTTT.

This chain links TRBV2 with TRBJ1-5, with TRBD1 as a possible D gene (6 bases). V shed 0 bases and J shed 7 bases, with 10 bases lying between them. CDR1 and CDR2 (germline): SNHLY, FYNNEI. CDR3 size: 14 residues. The CDR3 nucleotides are TGTGCCAGCAGTGAAGCGACGGGGGCGCAGCCCCAGCATTTT. As protein: CASSEATGAQPQHF.

This clonotype was seen more than once but under ten times. The chain combines TRBV12-3 or TRBV12-4 with TRBJ2-1; no clear D. The length of the CDR3 is 14 residues. V was clipped by 4 bases and J by 3 bases, with 10 bases between them. The CDR3 is CASSSAVNYNEQFF. The DNA for the CDR3 is TGTGCCAGCAGTTCTGCAGTAAACTACAATGAGCAGTTCTTC.

This clonotype was detected a few times. This sequence may be a read error, since a much larger clone differs from it by one base. This chain uses TRBV6-1 with TRBJ2-7, with D perhaps given as TRBD1 or TRBD2 (5 bases each). In germline, CDR1 is MNHNS, CDR2 SASEGT. CDR3 length: 15 amino acids. V gave up 5 bases and J gave up 2 bases, with 16 bases separating them. CDR3 DNA sequence: TGTGCCAGCAGTAACACCGGGGCAGGAACCTACGAGCAGTACTTC. The encoded protein is CASSNTGAGTYEQYF.

The sample holds many counts of this clonotype. This sequence joins TRBV6-1 and TRBJ1-5; D perhaps matches TRBD1 (6 bases). The CDR3 covers 13 residues. Germline V gene sequence: CDR1 MNHNS, CDR2 SASEGT. V lost 8 bases to trimming and J lost 2 bases, with 10 bases between them. CDR3 DNA sequence: TGTGCCAGCGAGGGGGTAGGCAATCAGCCCCAGCATTTT. Translating gives CASEGVGNQPQHF.

In this sample, this clonotype turned up many times. This rearrangement joins TRBV7-8 to TRBJ1-2, with a weak D call TRBD1 (5 bases). The germline gives CDR1 SGHVS, CDR2 FQNEAQ. This CDR3 has 14 amino acids. The germline V and J ends were trimmed by 3 bases and 8 bases, with 16 bases remaining between them. This chain's CDR3 is CASSLGPQGEGYTF. The CDR3 DNA reads as TGTGCCAGCAGCTTGGGACCTCAAGGGGAAGGCTACACCTTC.

The table lists this clonotype with many counts. This chain joins TRBV20-1 and TRBJ1-1; 7 bases match TRBD1. From germline, CDR1 is DFQATT and CDR2 SNEGSKA (reference sequence). This CDR3 comprises 12 residues. With 8 bases clipped from V and 9 bases from J, the junction kept 12 bases outside the gene matches. The CDR3 region is CSLLWQGDKAFF. The CDR3 DNA is TGCAGTTTGCTCTGGCAGGGGGATAAAGCTTTCTTT.

This clonotype was seen ten or more times. The chain recombines TRBV6-1 with TRBJ1-1; D unresolved. The CDR3 runs 13 residues. Per the germline V gene, CDR1 is MNHNS and CDR2 is SASEGT. Trimming stripped 8 bases from V and 1 base from J, with 11 bases between. CDR3 DNA: TGTGCCAGCGGCCTTAGTAAGAACACTGAAGCTTTCTTT. Amino acids: CASGLSKNTEAFF.